Shown below are 8 T cell receptor beta chains from a single sample sequenced in a study of response to subunit inactivated influenza vaccine (dated by TCRdb to 2016 to 2019). Receptors were amplified or captured by RT-PCR. TCRdb shows the sequencer as Illumina HiSeq 2500. In-frame beta chains were kept once TCRdb had trimmed the public reads at Q25 with fastp and called clones with MiXCR. Each entry is one CDR3 protein sequence, shown with its most common DNA and genes. A total of hundreds of thousands of distinct CDR3 sequences appear in this sample, less than 20% of them only once. The top ten clones comprise 11% of the sample. This specimen was PBMCs from blood, taken approximately 12 days after vaccination. The receptors derive from a man aged 45-65 years who received an inactivated influenza vaccine. Donor details come from another sample of the same person, matched by shared clones.

The chain carries TRBV5-1 and TRBJ1-1; a weak D match, TRBD1 (5 bases). Trimming left V 1 base short and J 3 bases short, with 10 bases between. Germline loops: CDR1 SGHRS, CDR2 YFSETQ. The length of the CDR3 is 14 residues. The CDR3 is CASSLYLGHTEAFF. In nucleotides, the CDR3 is TGCGCCAGCAGCTTGTATCTGGGGCACACTGAAGCTTTCTTT. Using reference TRBV5-1 and TRBJ1-1 for the parts outside the CDR3, the full variable domain is KAGVTQTPRYLIKTRGQQVTLSCSPISGHRSVSWYQQTPGQGLQFLFEYFSETQRNKGNFPGRFSGRQFSNSRSEMNVSTLELGDSALYLCASSLYLGHTEAFFGQGTRLTVV.

This clonotype was found a few times. The genes are TRBV5-8 and TRBJ2-7; 10 bases align to TRBD2. CDR1 is SGHTS and CDR2 is YDEGEE in the germline V gene. This CDR3 region has 15 residues. V dropped 0 bases and J dropped 5; count of bases not matched to a gene: 5. CDR3 nucleotides: TGTGCCAGCAGCTTGGAGCTAGCGGGGGCTGACGAGCAGTACTTC. Translating it yields CASSLELAGADEQYF. Full variable domain (remainder filled in from reference TRBV5-8 and TRBJ2-7): EAGVTQSPTHLIKTRGQQATLRCSPISGHTSVYWYQQALGLGLQFLLWYDEGEERNRGNFPPRFSGRQFPNYSSELNVNALELEDSALYLCASSLELAGADEQYFGPGTRLTVT.

The V gene is TRBV20-1, the J gene TRBJ2-1; 9 nucleotides match TRBD2. Per the germline V gene, CDR1 is DFQATT and CDR2 is SNEGSKA (reference sequence). The CDR3 runs 16 residues. The junction had 11 bases not matched to a gene; V was cut back by 4 bases and J by 4 bases. CDR3 sequence (DNA): TGCAGTGCTACCTCCCCCCTAGCGGGGTCATACAATGAGCAGTTCTTC. Protein: CSATSPLAGSYNEQFF.

This clonotype was recorded a few times. V is TRBV20-1 and J is TRBJ2-1, with 11 bases identical to TRBD2. Germline V gene sequence: CDR1 DFQATT, CDR2 SNEGSKA (reference sequence). This CDR3 has 18 residues. Losses at the gene ends were 3 bases for V and 7 bases for J; bases not matched to a gene: 17. The CDR3 region is CSARAPPTSGSRGNEQFF. The CDR3 nucleotides read TGCAGTGCTAGGGCCCCACCTACTAGCGGGAGTAGGGGGAATGAGCAGTTCTTC.

V and J are TRBV12-3 or TRBV12-4 and TRBJ2-7, with no clear D. The CDR3 runs to 15 residues. V gave up 2 bases and J gave up 0 bases, with 11 bases separating them. This CDR3 is CASSLSWSSSYEQYF. DNA for the CDR3: TGTGCCAGCAGTTTATCATGGTCCAGCTCCTACGAGCAGTACTTC.

This clonotype appeared a few times. J is TRBJ2-5 and V is TRBV20-1; 7 bases map to TRBD1. The CDR3 totals 13 residues. The ends lost 7 bases at V and 6 bases at J; junction bases unmatched: 11. From germline, CDR1 is DFQATT and CDR2 SNEGSKA (reference sequence). The CDR3 spells CSGDPTGAKTQYF. The DNA of the CDR3 is TGCAGTGGAGATCCAACAGGGGCGAAGACCCAGTACTTC.

This clonotype was recorded a few times. The rearrangement joins TRBV5-6 to TRBJ2-5; no clear D. The CDR3 is 13 amino acids. Trimming left V 4 bases short and J 5 bases short, with 12 bases between. Germline V lookup: CDR1 SGHDT, CDR2 YYEEEE. DNA for the CDR3: TGTGCCAGCAGCGAACAGAGGTGGGAGACCCAGTACTTC. Its translation: CASSEQRWETQYF.

The chain links TRBV2 to TRBJ1-1; 7 nucleotides agree with TRBD1. Germline V gene sequence: CDR1 SNHLY, CDR2 FYNNEI. Unmatched junction bases numbered 4, after V lost 2 bases and J lost 1 base. The CDR3 covers 15 residues. The CDR3 coding sequence is TGTGCCAGCAGTGAATCCAGGGGGAGGAACACTGAAGCTTTCTTT. Residues: CASSESRGRNTEAFF.